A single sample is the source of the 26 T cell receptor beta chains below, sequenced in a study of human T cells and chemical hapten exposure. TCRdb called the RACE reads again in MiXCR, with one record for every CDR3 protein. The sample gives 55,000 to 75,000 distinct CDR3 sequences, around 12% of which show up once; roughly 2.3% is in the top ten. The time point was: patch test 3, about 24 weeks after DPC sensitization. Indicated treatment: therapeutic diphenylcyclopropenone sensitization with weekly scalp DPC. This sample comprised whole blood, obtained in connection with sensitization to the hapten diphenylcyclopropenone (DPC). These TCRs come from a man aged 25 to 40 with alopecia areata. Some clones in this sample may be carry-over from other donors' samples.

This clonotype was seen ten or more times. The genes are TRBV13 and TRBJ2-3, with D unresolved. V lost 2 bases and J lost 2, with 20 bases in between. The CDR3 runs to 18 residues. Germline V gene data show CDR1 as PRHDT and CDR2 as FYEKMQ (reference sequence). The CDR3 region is CASSLSRKGSYYTDTQYF. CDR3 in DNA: TGTGCCAGCAGCTTAAGCCGGAAGGGTTCCTATTACACAGATACGCAGTATTTT. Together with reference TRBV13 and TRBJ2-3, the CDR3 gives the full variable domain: AAGVIQSPRHLIKEKRETATLKCYPIPRHDTVYWYQQGPGQDPQFLISFYEKMQSDKGSIPDRFSAQQFSDYHSELNMSSLELGDSALYFCASSLSRKGSYYTDTQYFGPGTRLTVL.

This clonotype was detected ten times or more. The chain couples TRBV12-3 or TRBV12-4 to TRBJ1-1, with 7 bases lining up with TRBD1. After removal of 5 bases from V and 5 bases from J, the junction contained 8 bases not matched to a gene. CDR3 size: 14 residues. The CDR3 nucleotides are TGTGCCAGCAGTGCGACAGGGTCGGATACTGAAGCTTTCTTT. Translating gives CASSATGSDTEAFF.

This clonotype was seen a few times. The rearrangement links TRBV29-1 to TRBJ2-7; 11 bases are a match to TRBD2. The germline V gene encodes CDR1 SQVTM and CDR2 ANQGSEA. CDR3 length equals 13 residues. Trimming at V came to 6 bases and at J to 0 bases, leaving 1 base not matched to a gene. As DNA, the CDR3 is TGCAGCGTCACTAGCGGGAGCTCCTACGAGCAGTACTTC. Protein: CSVTSGSSYEQYF.

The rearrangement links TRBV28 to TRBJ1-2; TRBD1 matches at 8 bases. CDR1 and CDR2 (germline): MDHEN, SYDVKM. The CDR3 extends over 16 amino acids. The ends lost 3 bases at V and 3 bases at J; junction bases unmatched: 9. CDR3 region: CASSFPIGQGHYGYTF. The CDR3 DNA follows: TGTGCCAGCAGTTTCCCCATTGGACAGGGCCACTATGGCTACACCTTC.

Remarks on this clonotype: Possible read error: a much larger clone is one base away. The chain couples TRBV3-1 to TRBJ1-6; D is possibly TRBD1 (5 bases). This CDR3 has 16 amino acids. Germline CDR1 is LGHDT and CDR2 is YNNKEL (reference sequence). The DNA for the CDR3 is TGTGCCAGCAGCCAAGAGGCAGGGTGGAGGAATTCACCCCTCTACTTT. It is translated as CASSQEAGWRNSPLYF.

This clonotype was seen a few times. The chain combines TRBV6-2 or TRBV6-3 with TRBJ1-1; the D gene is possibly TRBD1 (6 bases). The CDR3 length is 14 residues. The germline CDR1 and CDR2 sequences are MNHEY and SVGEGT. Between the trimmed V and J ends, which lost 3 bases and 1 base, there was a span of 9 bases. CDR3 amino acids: CASSYTGSNTEAFF. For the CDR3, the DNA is TGTGCCAGCAGTTATACAGGGTCGAACACTGAAGCTTTCTTT.

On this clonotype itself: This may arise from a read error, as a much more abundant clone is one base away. CDR3 region: CVSSSSPDQPQHF. The CDR3, as DNA: TGTGTCAGCAGCTCCTCCCCAGATCAGCCCCAGCATTTT. The rearrangement joins TRBV11-1 to TRBJ1-5, with D unclear. The CDR3 runs to 13 residues. Looked up from germline, CDR1 is SGHAT and CDR2 is FQDESV (reference sequence).

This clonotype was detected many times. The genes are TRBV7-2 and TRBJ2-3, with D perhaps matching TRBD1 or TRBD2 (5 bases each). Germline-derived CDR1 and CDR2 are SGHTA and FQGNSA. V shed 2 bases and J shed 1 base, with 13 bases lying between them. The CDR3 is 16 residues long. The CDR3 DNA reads TGTGCCAGCAGCTTACAGGTGGGGGAAGGCACAGATACGCAGTATTTT. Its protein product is CASSLQVGEGTDTQYF.

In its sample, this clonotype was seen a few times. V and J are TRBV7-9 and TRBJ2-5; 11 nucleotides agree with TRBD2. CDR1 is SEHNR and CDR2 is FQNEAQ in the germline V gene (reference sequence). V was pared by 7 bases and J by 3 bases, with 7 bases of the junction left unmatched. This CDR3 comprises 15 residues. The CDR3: CASTQTSGVEETQYF. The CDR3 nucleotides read TGTGCCAGCACCCAGACTAGCGGGGTAGAAGAGACCCAGTACTTC.

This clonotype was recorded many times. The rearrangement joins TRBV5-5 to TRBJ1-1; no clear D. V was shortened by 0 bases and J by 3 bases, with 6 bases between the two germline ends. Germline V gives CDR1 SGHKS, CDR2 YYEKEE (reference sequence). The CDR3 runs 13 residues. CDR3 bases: TGTGCCAGCAGCTTGGGCAGCCACACTGAAGCTTTCTTT. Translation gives CASSLGSHTEAFF.

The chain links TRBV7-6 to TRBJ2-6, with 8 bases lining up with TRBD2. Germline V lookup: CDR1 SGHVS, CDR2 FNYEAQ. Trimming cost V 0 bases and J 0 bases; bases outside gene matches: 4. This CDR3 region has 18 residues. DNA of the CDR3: TGTGCCAGCAGCTTAGCGCGGGAGGCACTCTCTGGGGCCAACGTCCTGACTTTC. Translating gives CASSLAREALSGANVLTF. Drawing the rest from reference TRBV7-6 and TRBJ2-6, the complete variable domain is GAGVSQSPRYKVTKRGQDVALRCDPISGHVSLYWYRQALGQGPEFLTYFNYEAQQDKSGLPNDRFSAERPEGSISTLTIQRTEQRDSAMYRCASSLAREALSGANVLTFGAGSRLTVL.

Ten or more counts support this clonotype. In DNA form, the CDR3 reads TGTGCCAGCAGCGGAGGTGGACAGGGCAATCAGCCCCAGCATTTT. Residues: CASSGGGQGNQPQHF. J is TRBJ1-5 and V is TRBV9; 7 positions agree with TRBD1. V dropped 3 bases and J dropped 2; count of bases not matched to a gene: 5. The V gene's germline CDR1 is SGDLS and CDR2 YYNGEE. This CDR3 is built from 15 residues.

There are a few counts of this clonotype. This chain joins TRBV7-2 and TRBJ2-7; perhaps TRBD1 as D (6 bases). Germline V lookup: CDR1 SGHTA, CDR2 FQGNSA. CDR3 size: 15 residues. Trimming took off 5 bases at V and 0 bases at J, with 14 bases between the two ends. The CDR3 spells CASSVDSSVSYEQYF. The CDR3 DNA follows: TGTGCCAGCAGCGTGGACAGTTCCGTCTCCTACGAGCAGTACTTC. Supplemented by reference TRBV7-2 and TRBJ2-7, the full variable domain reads GAGVSQSPSNKVTEKGKDVELRCDPISGHTALYWYRQSLGQGLEFLIYFQGNSAPDKSGLPSDRFSAERTGGSVSTLTIQRTQQEDSAVYLCASSVDSSVSYEQYFGPGTRLTVT.

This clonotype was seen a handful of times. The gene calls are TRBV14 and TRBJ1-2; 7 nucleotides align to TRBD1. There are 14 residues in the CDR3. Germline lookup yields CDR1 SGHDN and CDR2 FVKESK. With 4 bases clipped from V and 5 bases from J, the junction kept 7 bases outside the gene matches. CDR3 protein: CASSRAGGRYGYTF. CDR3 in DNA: TGTGCCAGCAGCCGCGCAGGGGGGCGGTATGGCTACACCTTC.

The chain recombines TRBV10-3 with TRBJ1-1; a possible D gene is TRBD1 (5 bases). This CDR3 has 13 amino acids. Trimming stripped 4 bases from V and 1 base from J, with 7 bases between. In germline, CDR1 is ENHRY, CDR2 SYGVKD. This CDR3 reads CAISGTGNTEAFF. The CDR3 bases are TGTGCCATCAGTGGTACAGGGAACACTGAAGCTTTCTTT.

Here the CDR3 reads CASSHLAGGPNEQFF. CDR3 nucleotide sequence: TGTGCCAGCAGCCATCTAGCGGGGGGGCCGAATGAGCAGTTCTTC. This chain links TRBV11-1 with TRBJ2-1; the match to TRBD2 covers 12 bases. This CDR3 spans 15 amino acids. V was pared by 5 bases and J by 7 bases, with 6 bases of the junction left unmatched. The germline CDR1 and CDR2 sequences are SGHAT and FQDESV (reference sequence).

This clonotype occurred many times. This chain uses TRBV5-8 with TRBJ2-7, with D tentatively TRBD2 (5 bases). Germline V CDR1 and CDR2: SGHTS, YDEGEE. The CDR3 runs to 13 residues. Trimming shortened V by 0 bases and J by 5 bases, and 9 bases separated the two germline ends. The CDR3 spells CASSLDRRNEQYF. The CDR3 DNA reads TGTGCCAGCAGCTTGGATAGGAGGAACGAGCAGTACTTC.

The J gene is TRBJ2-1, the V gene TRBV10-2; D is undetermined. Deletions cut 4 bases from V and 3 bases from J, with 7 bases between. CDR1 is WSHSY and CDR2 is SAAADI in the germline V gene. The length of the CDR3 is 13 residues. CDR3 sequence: CASSAGRYNEQFF. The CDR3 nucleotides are TGCGCCAGCAGTGCAGGACGCTACAATGAGCAGTTCTTC.

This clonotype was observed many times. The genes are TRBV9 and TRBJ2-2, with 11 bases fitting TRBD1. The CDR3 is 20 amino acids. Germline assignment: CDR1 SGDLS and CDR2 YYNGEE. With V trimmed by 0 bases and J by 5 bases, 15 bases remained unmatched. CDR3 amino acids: CASSVATGQGALQLTGELFF. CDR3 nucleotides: TGTGCCAGCAGCGTAGCTACAGGACAGGGGGCGCTTCAGCTAACCGGGGAGCTGTTTTTT.

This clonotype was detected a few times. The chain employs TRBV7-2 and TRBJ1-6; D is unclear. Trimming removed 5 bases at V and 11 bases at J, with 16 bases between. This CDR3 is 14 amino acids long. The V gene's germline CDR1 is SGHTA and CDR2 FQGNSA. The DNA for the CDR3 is TGTGCCAGCAGCCTAGGATGGGAAAGTGCACCCCTCCACTTT. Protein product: CASSLGWESAPLHF. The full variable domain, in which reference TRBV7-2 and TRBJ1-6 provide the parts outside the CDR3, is GAGVSQSPSNKVTEKGKDVELRCDPISGHTALYWYRQSLGQGLEFLIYFQGNSAPDKSGLPSDRFSAERTGGSVSTLTIQRTQQEDSAVYLCASSLGWESAPLHFGNGTRLTVT.

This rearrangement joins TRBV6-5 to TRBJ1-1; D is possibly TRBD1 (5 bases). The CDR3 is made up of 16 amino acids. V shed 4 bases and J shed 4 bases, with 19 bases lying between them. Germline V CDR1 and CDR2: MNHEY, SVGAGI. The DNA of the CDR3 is TGTGCCAGCAGTTCTATCCCAGGGTTCGGGCCCACTGAAGCTTTCTTT. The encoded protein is CASSSIPGFGPTEAFF.

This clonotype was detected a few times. In nucleotides, the CDR3 is TGTGCCAGCAGTTACGTGTCTAGCGGGGCGAATGAGCAGTTCTTC. Its protein is CASSYVSSGANEQFF. This chain connects TRBV6-5 to TRBJ2-1; 9 bases are a match to TRBD2. Germline-derived CDR1 and CDR2 are MNHEY and SVGAGI. J was trimmed by 7 bases and V by 2 bases; bases with no gene match: 6. There are 15 residues in the CDR3.

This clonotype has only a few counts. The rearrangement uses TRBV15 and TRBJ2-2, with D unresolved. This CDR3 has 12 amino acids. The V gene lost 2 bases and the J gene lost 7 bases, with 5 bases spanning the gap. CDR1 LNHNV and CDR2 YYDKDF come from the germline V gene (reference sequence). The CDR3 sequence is CATSRQNGELFF. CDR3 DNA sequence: TGTGCCACCAGCAGACAGAACGGGGAGCTGTTTTTT.

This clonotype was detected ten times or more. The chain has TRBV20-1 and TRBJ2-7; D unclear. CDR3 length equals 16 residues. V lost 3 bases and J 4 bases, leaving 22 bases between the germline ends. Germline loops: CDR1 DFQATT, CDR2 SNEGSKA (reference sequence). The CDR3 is CSASTKDRSYWYEQYF. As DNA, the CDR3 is TGCAGTGCTAGTACGAAAGACCGATCCTACTGGTACGAGCAGTACTTC.

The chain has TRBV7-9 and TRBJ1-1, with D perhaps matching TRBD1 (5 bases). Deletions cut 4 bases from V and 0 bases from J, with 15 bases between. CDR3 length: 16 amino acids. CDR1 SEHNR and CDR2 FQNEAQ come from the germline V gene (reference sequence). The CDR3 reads CASSYGGILMNTEAFF. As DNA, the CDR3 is TGTGCCAGCAGCTACGGGGGGATTCTGATGAACACTGAAGCTTTCTTT.

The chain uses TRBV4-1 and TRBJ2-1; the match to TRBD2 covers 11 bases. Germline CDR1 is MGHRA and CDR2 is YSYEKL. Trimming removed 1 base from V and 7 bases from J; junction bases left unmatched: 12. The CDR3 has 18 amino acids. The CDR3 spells CASSQASILAGDKNEQFF. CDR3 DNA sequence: TGCGCCAGCAGCCAAGCAAGCATACTAGCGGGGGACAAAAATGAGCAGTTCTTC.